What follows describes a single T cell receptor (beta chain). Antigen: not known. These data originate in a study of T cell repertoires in cytomegalovirus infection. About the research overall: Recently identified HLA-C-restricted CMV epitopes and well-studied HLA-B-restricted CMV epitopes were used by the study. Public TCR beta signatures indicated both CMV infection and matching HLA type. Study-level findings and limits: HLA-C-restricted CMV-specific TCR beta clonotypes prevailed in the ex vivo response. Summed frequency of shared TCR beta families picked out CMV carriers who also had the relevant HLA.

TCRdb recomputed calls from the reads with MiXCR, one row per CDR3 protein. This table holds 450,000 to 600,000 distinct CDR3 sequences, under 55% found once. Germline V lookup: CDR1 MGHRA, CDR2 YSYEKL. The CDR3 is made up of 18 amino acids. With 4 bases clipped from V and 6 bases from J, the junction kept 11 bases outside the gene matches. This sequence joins TRBV4-1 and TRBJ2-2; 13 nucleotides match TRBD2. Sequenced material: cultured PBMCs, taken from culture after CMV antigen stimulation. The TCR originated in a human donor in good health (CMV status not recorded). Some clones in this sample may be carry-over from other donors' samples. The CDR3 DNA reads TGCGCCAGCAGCCTTAGGACTAGCGGGAGTTTGGCGGCCGGGGAGCTGTTTTTT. Its translation: CASSLRTSGSLAAGELFF.